Listed below are T cell receptor beta chains from one sample, sequenced in a study of shared clonotypes between healthy human individuals. Profiled with immunoSEQ multiplex PCR; TCRdb holds only in-frame clones, not every one. The table records about 1.1 million clones, around 78% of them present only once. Sequences were obtained from memory CD4+ T cells from PBMCs. All receptors derive from a man younger than 35 in good health. Some clones in this sample may be carry-over from other donors' samples. The CDR3 runs from the conserved cysteine through the conserved F or W. A D gene is named only where the DNA matches it firmly. Clone size is stated in some rows and not others, as once, few, many or a class when expanded.

d_gene	v_gene	abundance	j_gene	CDR3aa	CDR3nt
.	TRBV2	once	TRBJ1-1	CASTWNRNTEAFF	TGTGCCAGCACGTGGAACAGGAACACTGAAGCTTTCTTT
TRBD1	TRBV2	.	TRBJ1-3	CASGRNRGTGNTIYF	TGTGCCAGCGGCAGGAACAGGGGTACTGGAAACACCATATATTTT
TRBD1	TRBV2	.	TRBJ2-1	CASTKNRGNSMGQFF	TGTGCCAGCACTAAAAACAGGGGGAATTCTATGGGGCAGTTCTTC
.	TRBV7-9	.	TRBJ2-4	CASSLGSVVDIQYF	TGTGCCAGCAGCTTAGGGTCCGTTGTCGACATTCAGTACTTC
.	TRBV11-1	.	TRBJ2-7	CASSLGLSSAETYEQYF	TGTGCCAGCAGCTTAGGGCTCTCATCAGCGGAGACCTACGAGCAGTACTTC
.	TRBV6-1	.	TRBJ2-7	CASSDRAGSSYEQYF	TGTGCCAGCAGTGATAGGGCAGGGTCCTCCTACGAGCAGTACTTC
TRBD2	TRBV27	.	TRBJ2-5	CASSLSGAQETQYF	TGTGCCAGCAGTTTAAGCGGGGCGCAGGAGACCCAGTACTTC
.	TRBV7-2	.	TRBJ2-1	CASRPRGGAYNEQFF	TGTGCCAGCAGGCCGCGGGGAGGAGCCTACAATGAGCAGTTCTTC
.	TRBV28	.	TRBJ1-2	CATSDSRRYSSAF	TGTGCCACCTCCGACTCTAGACGCTACTCGTCTGCCTTC
.	TRBV27	few	TRBJ2-7	CASSLSPGQPQEQYF	TGTGCCAGCAGTTTATCCCCAGGACAGCCCCAGGAGCAGTACTTC
.	TRBV2	.	TRBJ1-2	CASSVPGRYGYTF	TGTGCCAGCAGTGTACCAGGGCGCTATGGCTACACCTTC
TRBD1	TRBV5-1	.	TRBJ2-1	CASSGRQGSSYNEQFF	TGCGCCAGCAGCGGCCGACAGGGTAGCTCCTACAATGAGCAGTTCTTC
TRBD1	TRBV11-2	few	TRBJ2-5	CASSASWTGETQYF	TGTGCCAGCAGCGCATCTTGGACAGGGGAGACCCAGTACTTC
TRBD2	TRBV2	.	TRBJ2-7	CASSGLARNEQYF	TGTGCCAGCAGTGGACTAGCGCGCAACGAGCAGTACTTC
.	TRBV5-1	.	TRBJ2-7	CASSLAGGQSYEQYF	TGCGCCAGCAGCTTGGCCGGGGGACAGTCCTACGAGCAGTACTTC
TRBD2	TRBV5-6	.	TRBJ2-5	CASSGGTSGTVETQYF	TGTGCCAGCAGCGGGGGGACTAGCGGGACGGTGGAGACCCAGTACTTC
.	TRBV5-1	.	TRBJ2-3	CASSFRQTADTQYF	TGCGCCAGCAGCTTTCGGCAGACAGCAGATACGCAGTATTTT
.	TRBV7-6	once	TRBJ1-1	CASSRRENTEAFF	TGTGCCAGCAGTCGACGGGAGAACACTGAAGCTTTCTTT
.	TRBV5-1	.	TRBJ2-3	CASSLGGDFTDTQYF	TGCGCCAGCAGCTTGGGCGGTGACTTCACAGATACGCAGTATTTT
.	TRBV28	.	TRBJ1-2	CASSSFSDTRGSRGYTF	TGTGCCAGCAGTAGCTTTAGCGACACCAGGGGTTCGCGGGGCTACACCTTC
.	TRBV5-5	few	TRBJ1-4	CASTVWTATNEKLFF	TGTGCCAGCACTGTCTGGACAGCAACTAATGAAAAACTGTTTTTT
TRBD1	TRBV19	.	TRBJ1-3	CASSTGDGNTIYF	TGTGCCAGTAGCACAGGGGATGGAAACACCATATATTTT
.	TRBV7-2	.	TRBJ2-2	CASSFSGGVTGELFF	TGTGCCAGCAGCTTTAGCGGAGGCGTCACCGGGGAGCTGTTTTTT
TRBD2	TRBV2	once	TRBJ2-5	CASSESLSGRGGETQYF	TGTGCCAGCAGTGAGAGTTTAAGCGGGAGGGGGGGAGAGACCCAGTACTTC
TRBD2	TRBV6-1	.	TRBJ2-5	CASSEDWLAAAQETQYF	TGTGCCAGCAGTGAAGATTGGCTAGCGGCTGCCCAAGAGACCCAGTACTTC
TRBD2	TRBV10-3	.	TRBJ2-5	CAISDPGGPETQYF	TGTGCCATCAGTGACCCGGGGGGGCCTGAGACCCAGTACTTC
TRBD2	TRBV28	.	TRBJ2-1	CASRLAGPNNEQFF	TGTGCCAGCAGATTAGCGGGACCAAACAATGAGCAGTTCTTC